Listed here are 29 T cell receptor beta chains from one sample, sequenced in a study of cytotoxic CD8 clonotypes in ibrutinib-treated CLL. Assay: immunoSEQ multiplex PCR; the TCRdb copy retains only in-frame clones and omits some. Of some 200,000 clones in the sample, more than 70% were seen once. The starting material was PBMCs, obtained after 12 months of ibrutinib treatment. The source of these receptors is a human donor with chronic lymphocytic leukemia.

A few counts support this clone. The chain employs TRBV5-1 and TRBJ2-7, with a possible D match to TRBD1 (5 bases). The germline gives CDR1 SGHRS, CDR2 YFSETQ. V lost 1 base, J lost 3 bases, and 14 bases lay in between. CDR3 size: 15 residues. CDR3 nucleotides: TGCGCCAGCAGCTTGCAATTGGGGCGCGTCTACGAGCAGTACTTC. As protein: CASSLQLGRVYEQYF.

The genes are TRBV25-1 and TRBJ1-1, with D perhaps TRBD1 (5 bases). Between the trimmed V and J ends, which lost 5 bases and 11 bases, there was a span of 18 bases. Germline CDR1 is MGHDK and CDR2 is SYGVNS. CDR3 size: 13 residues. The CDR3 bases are TGTGCCAGCAGTCCTCGAGGAGGGGAGGTGGCTTTCTTT. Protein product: CASSPRGGEVAFF.

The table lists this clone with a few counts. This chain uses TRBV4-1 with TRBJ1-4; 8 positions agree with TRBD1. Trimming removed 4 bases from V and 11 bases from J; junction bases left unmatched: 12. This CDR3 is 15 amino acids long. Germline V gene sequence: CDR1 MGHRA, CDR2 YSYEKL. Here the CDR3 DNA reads TGCGCCAGCAGCCCCGGACAGGGTTCAATGAGGAAACTGTTTTTT. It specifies CASSPGQGSMRKLFF.

As DNA, the CDR3 is TGTGCCAGCAGCCCGGGACAGTCATACCACCAAGAGACCCAGTACTTC. Protein sequence: CASSPGQSYHQETQYF. The V gene is TRBV5-4, the J gene TRBJ2-5; 7 positions match TRBD1. Germline lookup yields CDR1 SGHNT and CDR2 YYREEE (reference sequence). The CDR3 is 16 amino acids. V lost 4 bases and J lost 0; bases outside the gene matches: 9. Combining the CDR3 with reference TRBV5-4 and TRBJ2-5 gives the whole variable domain ETGVTQSPTHLIKTRGQQVTLRCSSQSGHNTVSWYQQALGQGPQFIFQYYREEENGRGNFPPRFSGLQFPNYSSELNVNALELDDSALYLCASSPGQSYHQETQYFGPGTRLLVL.

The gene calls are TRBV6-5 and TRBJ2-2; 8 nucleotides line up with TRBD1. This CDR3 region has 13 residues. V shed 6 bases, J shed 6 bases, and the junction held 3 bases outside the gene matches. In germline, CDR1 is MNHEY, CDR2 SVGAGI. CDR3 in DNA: TGTGCCAGCAGAAGGACAGGGTCCGGGGAGCTGTTTTTT. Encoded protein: CASRRTGSGELFF.

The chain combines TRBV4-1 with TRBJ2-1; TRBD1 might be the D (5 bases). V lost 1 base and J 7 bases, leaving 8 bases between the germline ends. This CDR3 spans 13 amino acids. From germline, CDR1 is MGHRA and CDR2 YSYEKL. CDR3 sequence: CASSQGGGNEQFF. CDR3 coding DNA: TGCGCCAGCAGCCAAGGGGGCGGTAATGAGCAGTTCTTC.

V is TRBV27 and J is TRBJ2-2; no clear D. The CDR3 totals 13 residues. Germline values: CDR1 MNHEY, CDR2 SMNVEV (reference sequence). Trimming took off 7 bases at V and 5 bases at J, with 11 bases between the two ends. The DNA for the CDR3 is TGTGCCAGCATGAAGGGTATGACCGGGGAGCTGTTTTTT. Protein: CASMKGMTGELFF.

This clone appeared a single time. This CDR3 is CASDINTGTGGSVYGYTF. In DNA form, the CDR3 reads TGTGCCAGCGACATAAACACCGGGACAGGGGGGTCTGTCTATGGCTACACCTTC. The rearrangement uses TRBV5-8 and TRBJ1-2; the match to TRBD1 covers 11 bases. Germline trimming cut 7 bases from V and 4 bases from J; bases unmatched to any gene: 18. The CDR3 sequence is 18 residues long. Looked up from germline, CDR1 is SGHTS and CDR2 is YDEGEE.

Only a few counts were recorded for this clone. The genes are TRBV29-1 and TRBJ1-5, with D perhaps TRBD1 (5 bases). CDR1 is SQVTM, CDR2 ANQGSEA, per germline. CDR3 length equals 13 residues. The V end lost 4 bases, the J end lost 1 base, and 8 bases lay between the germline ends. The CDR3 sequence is CSVGGSSNQPQHF. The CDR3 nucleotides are TGCAGCGTTGGGGGGTCGAGCAATCAGCCCCAGCATTTT. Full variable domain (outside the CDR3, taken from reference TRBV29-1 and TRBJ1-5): SAVISQKPSRDICQRGTSLTIQCQVDSQVTMMFWYRQQPGQSLTLIATANQGSEATYESGFVIDKFPISRPNLTFSTLTVSNMSPEDSSIYLCSVGGSSNQPQHFGDGTRLSIL.

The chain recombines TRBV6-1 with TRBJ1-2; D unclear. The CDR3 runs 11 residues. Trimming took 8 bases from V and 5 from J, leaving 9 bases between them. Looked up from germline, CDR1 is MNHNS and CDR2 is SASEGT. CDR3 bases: TGTGCCAGCTCCCCCGATTATGGCTACACCTTC. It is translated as CASSPDYGYTF.

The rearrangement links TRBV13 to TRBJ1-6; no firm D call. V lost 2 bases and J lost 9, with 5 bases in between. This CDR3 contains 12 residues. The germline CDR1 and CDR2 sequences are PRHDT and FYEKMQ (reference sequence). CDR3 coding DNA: TGTGCCAGCAGCTTACACAGTTCACCCCTCCACTTT. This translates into CASSLHSSPLHF.

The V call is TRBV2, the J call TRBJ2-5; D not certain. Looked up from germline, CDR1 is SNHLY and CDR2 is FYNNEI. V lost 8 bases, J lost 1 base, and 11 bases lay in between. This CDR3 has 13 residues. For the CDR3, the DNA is TGTGCCAGCCTTCGATTGTTCCAAGAGACCCAGTACTTC. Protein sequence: CASLRLFQETQYF.

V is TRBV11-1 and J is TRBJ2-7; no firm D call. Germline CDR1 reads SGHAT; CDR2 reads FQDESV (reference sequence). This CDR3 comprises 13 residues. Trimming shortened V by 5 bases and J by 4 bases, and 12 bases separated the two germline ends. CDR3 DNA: TGTGCCAGCAGCCCCGGGTCTACGTACGAGCAGTACTTC. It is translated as CASSPGSTYEQYF.

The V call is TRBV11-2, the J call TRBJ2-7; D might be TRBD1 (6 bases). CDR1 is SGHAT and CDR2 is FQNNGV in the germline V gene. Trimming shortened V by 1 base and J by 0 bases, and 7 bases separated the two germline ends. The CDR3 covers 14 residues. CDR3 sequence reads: CASSLAGVSYEQYF. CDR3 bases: TGTGCCAGCAGCTTAGCAGGGGTCTCCTACGAGCAGTACTTC.

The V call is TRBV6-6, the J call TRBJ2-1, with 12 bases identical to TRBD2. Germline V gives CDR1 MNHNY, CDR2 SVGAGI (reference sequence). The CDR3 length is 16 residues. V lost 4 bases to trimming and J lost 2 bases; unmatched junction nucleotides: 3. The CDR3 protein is CASSSRTSGTYNEQFF. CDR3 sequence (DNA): TGTGCCAGCAGTTCCAGGACTAGCGGGACCTACAATGAGCAGTTCTTC.

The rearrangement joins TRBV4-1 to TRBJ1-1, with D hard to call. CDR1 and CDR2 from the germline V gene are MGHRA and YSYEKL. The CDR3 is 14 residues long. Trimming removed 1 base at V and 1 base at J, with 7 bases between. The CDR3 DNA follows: TGCGCCAGCAGCCAAGGGCCGGGGAACACTGAAGCTTTCTTT. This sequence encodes CASSQGPGNTEAFF.

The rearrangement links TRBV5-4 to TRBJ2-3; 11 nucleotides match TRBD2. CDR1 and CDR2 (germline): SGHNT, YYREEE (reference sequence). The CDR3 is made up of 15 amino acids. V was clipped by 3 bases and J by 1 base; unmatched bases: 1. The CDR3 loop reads CASSSTSGGTDTQYF. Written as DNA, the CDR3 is TGTGCCAGCAGCTCGACTAGCGGGGGCACAGATACGCAGTATTTT.

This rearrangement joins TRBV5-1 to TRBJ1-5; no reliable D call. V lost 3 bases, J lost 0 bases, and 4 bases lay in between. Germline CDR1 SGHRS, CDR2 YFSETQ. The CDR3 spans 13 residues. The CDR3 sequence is CASSWASNQPQHF. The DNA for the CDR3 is TGCGCCAGCAGCTGGGCTAGCAATCAGCCCCAGCATTTT.

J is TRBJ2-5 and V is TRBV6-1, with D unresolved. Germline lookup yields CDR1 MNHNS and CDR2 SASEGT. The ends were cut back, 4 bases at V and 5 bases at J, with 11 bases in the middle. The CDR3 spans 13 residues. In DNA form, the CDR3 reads TGTGCCAGCAGTGGGAACGCTAAGGAGACCCAGTACTTC. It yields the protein CASSGNAKETQYF.

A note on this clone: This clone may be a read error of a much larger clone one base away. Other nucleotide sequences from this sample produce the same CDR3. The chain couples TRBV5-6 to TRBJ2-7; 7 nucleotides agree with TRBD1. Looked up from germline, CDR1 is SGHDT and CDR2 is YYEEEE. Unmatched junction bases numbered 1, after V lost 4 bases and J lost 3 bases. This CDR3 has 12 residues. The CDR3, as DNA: TGTGCCAGCAGCCGACAGGGCTACGAGCAGTACTTC. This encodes CASSRQGYEQYF.

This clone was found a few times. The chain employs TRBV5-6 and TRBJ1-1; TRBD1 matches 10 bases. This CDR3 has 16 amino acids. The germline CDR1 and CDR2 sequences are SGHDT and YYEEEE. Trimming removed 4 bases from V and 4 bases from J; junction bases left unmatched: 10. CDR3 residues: CASSLWDRGRGTEAFF. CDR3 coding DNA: TGTGCCAGCAGCCTCTGGGACAGGGGTCGCGGCACTGAAGCTTTCTTT.

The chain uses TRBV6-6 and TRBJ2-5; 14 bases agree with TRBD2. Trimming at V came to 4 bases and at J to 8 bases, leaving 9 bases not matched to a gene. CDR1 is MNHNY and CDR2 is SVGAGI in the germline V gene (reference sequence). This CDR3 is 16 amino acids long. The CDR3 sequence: CASSSGLAGESGTQYF. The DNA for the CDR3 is TGTGCCAGCAGTTCGGGACTAGCGGGGGAGTCAGGTACCCAGTACTTC.

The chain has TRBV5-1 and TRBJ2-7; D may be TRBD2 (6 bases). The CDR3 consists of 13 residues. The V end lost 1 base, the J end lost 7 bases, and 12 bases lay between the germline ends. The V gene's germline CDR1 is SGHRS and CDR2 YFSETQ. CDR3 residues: CASSLWRGGEQYF. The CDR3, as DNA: TGCGCCAGCAGCTTGTGGAGGGGCGGAGAGCAGTACTTC.

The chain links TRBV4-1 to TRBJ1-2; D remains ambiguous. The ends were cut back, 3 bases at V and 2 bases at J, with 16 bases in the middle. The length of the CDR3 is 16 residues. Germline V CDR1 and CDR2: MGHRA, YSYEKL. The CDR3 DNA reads TGCGCCAGCAGCCAGAAGGTCCCCGCATGGAACTATGGCTACACCTTC. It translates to CASSQKVPAWNYGYTF.

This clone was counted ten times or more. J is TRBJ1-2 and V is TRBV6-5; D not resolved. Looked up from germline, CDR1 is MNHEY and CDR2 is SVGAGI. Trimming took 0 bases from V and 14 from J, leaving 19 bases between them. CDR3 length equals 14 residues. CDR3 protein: CASSYSIGGGHWTF. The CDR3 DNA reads TGTGCCAGCAGTTACTCGATAGGTGGAGGGCACTGGACCTTC.

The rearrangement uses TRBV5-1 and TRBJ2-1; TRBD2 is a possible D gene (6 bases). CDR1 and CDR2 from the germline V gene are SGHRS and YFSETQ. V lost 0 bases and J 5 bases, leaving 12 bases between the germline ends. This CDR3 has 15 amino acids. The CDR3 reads CASSLEGLPNNEQFF. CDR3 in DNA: TGCGCCAGCAGCTTGGAGGGACTCCCCAACAATGAGCAGTTCTTC.

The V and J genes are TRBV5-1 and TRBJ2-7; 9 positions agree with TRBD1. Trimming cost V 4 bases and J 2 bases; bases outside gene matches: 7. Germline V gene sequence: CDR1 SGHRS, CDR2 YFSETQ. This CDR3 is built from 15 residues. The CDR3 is CASSPQGAPTYEQYF. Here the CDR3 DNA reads TGCGCCAGCAGCCCACAGGGGGCGCCGACCTACGAGCAGTACTTC.

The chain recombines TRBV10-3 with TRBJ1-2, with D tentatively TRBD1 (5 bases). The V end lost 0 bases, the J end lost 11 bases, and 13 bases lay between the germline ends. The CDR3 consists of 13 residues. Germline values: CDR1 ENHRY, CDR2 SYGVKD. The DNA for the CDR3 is TGTGCCATCAGTGAGTCCCTTGAAGGGGTGTACACCTTC. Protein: CAISESLEGVYTF.

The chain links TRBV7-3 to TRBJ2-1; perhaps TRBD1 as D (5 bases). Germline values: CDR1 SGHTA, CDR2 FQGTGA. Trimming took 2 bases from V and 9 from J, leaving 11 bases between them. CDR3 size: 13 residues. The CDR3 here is CASSLSWGSEQFF. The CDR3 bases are TGTGCCAGCAGCTTATCTTGGGGCAGTGAGCAGTTCTTC.